This T cell receptor beta chain was profiled in a study of blood T cell repertoires in COVID-19. About the research overall: Italy, Spain and the United States were the sources of the convalescent and acute COVID-19 samples. T cells, B-cell-depleted T cells, or PBMCs provided the cDNA or gDNA that served as material.

How the authors handled the data: Amplification of reference gene primers was used by the study to estimate nucleated cell counts. Produced via immunoSEQ multiplex PCR; TCRdb's table is partial and in-frame only. For V, J and clone size, that table is used; D and trimming come from the DNA. The sample holds tens of thousands of clones, 90% to 95% seen once. The CDR3 runs to 14 residues. The germline V gene encodes CDR1 SGHDT and CDR2 YYEEEE. Trimming took 0 bases from V and 8 from J, leaving 14 bases between them. Sequencing used peripheral blood. The chain uses TRBV5-6 and TRBJ1-2; TRBD1 is a possible D gene (5 bases). The receptor comes from a human donor with active COVID-19. The donor label of this sample is uncertain. The CDR3 is CASSLGQGPRGYTF. The CDR3, as DNA: TGTGCCAGCAGCTTGGGCCAGGGCCCCCGGGGCTACACCTTC.